Given below is one TCR beta chain in context. There is no known antigen for this receptor. No base-level quality is on record; no much larger clone is a single base apart. These data are taken from a study of shared clonotypes between healthy human individuals (dated by TCRdb to the early 2020s). Study-level background: The cohort included three men and a couple of women between 18 and 49 years of age. To estimate repertoire size and how much clonotypes are shared between individuals, the study performed deep sequencing of blood TCR repertoires from five healthy adults. Libraries were prepared and TCR repertoires were sequenced by different laboratories using diverse techniques, in order to increase sequencing depth and limit assay-specific biases. For each donor, three plates each were used for CD4 naive and CD4 memory, two plates were used for CD8 naive, and one plate was used for CD8 memory. Between about 0.94 and 8.9 billion PBMCs per donor were obtained by leukapheresis.

Study-level results and caveats: Pairwise subsampling led to the expectation that sequencing depth would affect the degree of clonotype sharing among donors. The genetic and exposure-history diversity represented was limited by the small number of donors. Incomplete sequencing was indicated by rarefaction of sorted-subset datasets, despite the large sequencing depth. Compared with non-shared clonotypes, the clonotypes found in all four sorted-subset donors had higher generation probabilities. Across four donors, approximately 4.9% of naive CD4, 3% to 4% of naive CD8, about 2.3% of memory CD4, and about 0.44% of memory CD8 clonotypes were shared. Sampling was restricted to blood, and TCR repertoires in tissues likely differ from the TCR repertoires found in blood. Estimated clonotype richness was generally larger for naive than for memory subsets.

Donors were healthy HIV-negative adults with no recently reported acute infections or vaccinations. All donors were Caucasian adults living in Nashville, Tennessee, USA. CD4+ T cells were enriched by magnetic negative selection; naive cells were then positively selected on CD45RA, and the negative fraction formed the memory subset. Blood was collected by leukapheresis, and PBMCs were isolated by Ficoll-Histopaque density gradient centrifugation and then cryopreserved in liquid nitrogen vapor phase. Analytical flow cytometry was used to check the purity and quantity of each magnetically sorted T cell population. Genomic DNA was isolated from every sorted fraction and measured by UV absorbance on a Nanodrop 2000c. Via the germline V gene (reference sequence), CDR1 is PRHDT and CDR2 FYEKMQ. Counted from cysteine to phenylalanine, this CDR3 has 14 amino acids. The entry retains the CDR3 DNA only, 42 bases that are in frame from base 1. V is cut by 5 bases and J by 0 bases, and the space between the germline ends is 9 bases.

Using the deep immunoSEQ assay, multiplex PCR amplified TCR CDR3 regions from genomic DNA. Extracted genomic DNA from each cell subset was distributed evenly across all wells of several immunoSEQ 96-well plates, and each plate was treated as a replicate. Each replicate PCR for sorted subsets received about 200 ng genomic DNA, equal to 30,000 or so T cell genomes. Purified libraries were measured with a Qubit 3.0 fluorometer, size-checked on a Bioanalyzer 2100, and measured again with the KAPA Library Quantification kit. Every immunoSEQ 96-well plate was sequenced on a dedicated single-read 150-cycle Illumina NextSeq 550 flow cell. In the authors' own workflow: Because the immunoSEQ output included only junctional sequences and no quality scores, the filtering could not be the same as the filtering used for full-length reads. To assign V/J genes and CDR3, sequences were annotated against IMGT germline references using PyIR, a Python wrapper for IgBLAST v1.9. Reads were filtered out if the reads had weak V/J assignments (E-value above 1e-6), no CDR3, stop codons, out-of-frame junctions, or ambiguous translated residues. V3J clonotypes were defined as sequences sharing an identical inferred V gene, J gene, and CDR3 amino acid sequence. Percentage overlap between repertoires was calculated by dividing the number of shared unique clonotypes by the size of the smaller repertoire. Repertoire richness was assessed with RTK rarefaction, the Chao1 estimator, and Recon v2.1 estimates of unobserved clonotypes. Generation probabilities were computed with OLGA for all TCRbeta clonotypes obtained by the gDNA method from several donors. This immuneACCESS table, as held by TCRdb, lists in-frame sequences with V and J called but not all clones. Of the missing ones, under half trace to an unresolved V gene in checked studies; the others have no known cause. From that table come the V and J calls and clone size; the DNA was used to work out D and trimming. The sample profile shows some 2,000,000 clones; approximately 96% of them were found once. The ten largest clones add up to about 0.13% of the sample.

The source material was naive CD4+ T cells sorted from blood. According to the study, the label for this sample's cell subset or site signals: CD45RA+ positively selected. The chain uses TRBV13 and TRBJ2-3, and TRBD1 may be the D gene, going by 6 matching bases. This clonotype originated in a man younger than 35 in good health. The encoded CDR3 is CASSRGQSTDTQYF. The sequenced DNA is TGTGCCAGCAGCCGAGGACAGAGCACAGATACGCAGTATTTT.